These 26 T cell receptor beta chains were all obtained from the same sample, sequenced in a study. The protocol was immunoSEQ multiplex PCR, while the TCRdb copy is restricted to in-frame clones and leaves out a portion. The data contain about 68,000 clones, 93% of them singletons. The sequencing input was PBMCs. These receptor sequences come from a middle-aged man with rheumatoid arthritis.

This clone has just one count. The rearrangement links TRBV5-8 to TRBJ1-1, with 7 bases lining up with TRBD1. CDR3 length: 14 residues. With 4 bases clipped from V and 0 bases from J, the junction kept 3 bases outside the gene matches. Per germline, CDR1 SGHTS and CDR2 YDEGEE. For the CDR3, the DNA is TGTGCCAGCAGCCCCGGACAGGTGAACACTGAAGCTTTCTTT. Its protein product is CASSPGQVNTEAFF.

The V gene is TRBV7-9, the J gene TRBJ2-5, with no clear D. CDR1 is SEHNR and CDR2 is FQNEAQ in the germline V gene (reference sequence). V lost 6 bases to trimming and J lost 2 bases, with 16 bases between them. The CDR3 is 15 amino acids. In nucleotides, the CDR3 is TGTGCCAGCAGGAAAAAACCGGGTCGACAAGAGACCCAGTACTTC. Translated: CASRKKPGRQETQYF.

The rearrangement joins TRBV5-6 to TRBJ2-7; TRBD1 agrees at 9 bases. CDR1 and CDR2 (germline): SGHDT, YYEEEE. Trimming cost V 2 bases and J 4 bases; bases outside gene matches: 4. The CDR3 runs 14 residues. This CDR3 reads CASSLGTGTYEQYF. The CDR3 DNA follows: TGTGCCAGCAGCTTAGGGACAGGGACTTACGAGCAGTACTTC. The whole variable domain, remainder taken from reference TRBV5-6 and TRBJ2-7, is DAGVTQSPTHLIKTRGQQVTLRCSPKSGHDTVSWYQQALGQGPQFIFQYYEEEERQRGNFPDRFSGHQFPNYSSELNVNALLLGDSALYLCASSLGTGTYEQYFGPGTRLTVT.

The gene calls are TRBV5-1 and TRBJ2-2; 7 bases match TRBD2. CDR3 length: 14 amino acids. Germline CDR1 reads SGHRS; CDR2 reads YFSETQ. The V and J ends lost 3 bases and 7 bases, in that order; junction bases with no gene match: 6. DNA for the CDR3: TGCGCCAGCAGCTCCCCCCAGCGGGGCGGGGAGCTGTTTTTT. Encoded protein: CASSSPQRGGELFF.

The chain links TRBV25-1 to TRBJ2-7, with D maybe TRBD2 (7 bases). The CDR3 loop spans 14 amino acids. V gave up 3 bases and J gave up 5 bases, with 14 bases separating them. Germline-derived CDR1 and CDR2 are MGHDK and SYGVNS. As DNA, the CDR3 is TGTGCCAGCAGTGATGGGGGGGGCAGAAACGAGCAGTACTTC. It specifies CASSDGGGRNEQYF.

The chain recombines TRBV5-1 with TRBJ1-6; 8 nucleotides line up with TRBD1. The CDR3 spans 15 residues. J lost 8 bases, V lost 1 base, and 5 bases had no gene match. Germline V gene sequence: CDR1 SGHRS, CDR2 YFSETQ. The chain's CDR3 is CASSLRTGWDSPLHF. DNA for the CDR3: TGCGCCAGCAGCTTGCGGACAGGGTGGGATTCACCCCTCCACTTT.

This sequence joins TRBV9 and TRBJ2-1; TRBD2 matches 14 bases. Unmatched junction bases numbered 7, after V lost 4 bases and J lost 7 bases. Germline V gene sequence: CDR1 SGDLS, CDR2 YYNGEE. This CDR3 contains 16 residues. The CDR3 spells CASSPQTSGRGNEQFF. The CDR3 DNA sequence: TGTGCCAGCAGCCCTCAGACTAGCGGGAGGGGTAATGAGCAGTTCTTC. The full variable domain, with the rest looked up from reference TRBV9 and TRBJ2-1, is DSGVTQTPKHLITATGQRVTLRCSPRSGDLSVYWYQQSLDQGLQFLIQYYNGEERAKGNILERFSAQQFPDLHSELNLSSLELGDSALYFCASSPQTSGRGNEQFFGPGTRLTVL.

The chain employs TRBV7-3 and TRBJ1-2; TRBD1 matches 7 bases. J was trimmed by 3 bases and V by 1 base; bases with no gene match: 5. In germline, CDR1 is SGHTA, CDR2 FQGTGA. This CDR3 is built from 15 residues. This CDR3 is CASSLKAGGDYGYTF. The CDR3 DNA sequence: TGTGCCAGCAGCTTAAAGGCAGGGGGTGACTATGGCTACACCTTC. The variable domain in full, with the rest retrieved from reference TRBV7-3 and TRBJ1-2, is GAGVSQTPSNKVTEKGKYVELRCDPISGHTALYWYRQSLGQGPEFLIYFQGTGAADDSGLPNDRFFAVRPEGSVSTLKIQRTERGDSAVYLCASSLKAGGDYGYTFGSGTRLTVV.

V gene TRBV2 combines with J gene TRBJ1-1; a weak D match, TRBD1 (6 bases). Germline CDR1 and CDR2: SNHLY and FYNNEI. V was pared by 6 bases and J by 0 bases, with 8 bases between. The CDR3 is 13 residues long. The CDR3 here is CASRPGVNTEAFF. CDR3 bases: TGTGCCAGCAGGCCAGGGGTGAACACTGAAGCTTTCTTT.

V is TRBV24-1 and J is TRBJ2-3; perhaps D is TRBD1 or TRBD2 (5 bases each). Germline V gene sequence: CDR1 KGHDR, CDR2 SFDVKD. Trimming removed 5 bases at V and 3 bases at J, with 11 bases between. CDR3 length equals 14 residues. The CDR3 nucleotides are TGTGCCACCAGTGGAGGTGGGGGAACAGATACGCAGTATTTT. Protein sequence: CATSGGGGTDTQYF.

The V call is TRBV7-9, the J call TRBJ1-1, with 7 nucleotides matching TRBD1. V gave up 5 bases and J gave up 1 base; unmatched junction bases: 7. CDR1 is SEHNR and CDR2 is FQNEAQ in the germline V gene (reference sequence). This CDR3 comprises 15 residues. The CDR3 loop is CASSPRQGGNTEAFF. CDR3 in DNA: TGTGCCAGCAGCCCGCGACAGGGTGGGAACACTGAAGCTTTCTTT.

The table lists this clone with a few counts. The gene calls are TRBV6-4 and TRBJ1-2, with D perhaps matching TRBD1 (5 bases). The CDR3 extends over 14 amino acids. CDR1 and CDR2 from the germline V gene are MRHNA and SNTAGT. V gave up 2 bases and J gave up 3 bases, with 10 bases separating them. Written as DNA, the CDR3 is TGTGCCAGCAGTGACAGGCCCAGGGACTATGGCTACACCTTC. Translation gives CASSDRPRDYGYTF.

V is TRBV3-1 (or the pseudogene TRBV3-2) and J is TRBJ2-5; D gene unclear. The length of the CDR3 is 16 residues. The ends were cut back, 3 bases at V and 2 bases at J, with 16 bases in the middle. The germline CDR1 and CDR2 sequences are LGHDT and YNNKEL (reference sequence). Here the CDR3 DNA reads TGTGCCAGCAGCCAGGGCGGTCCCCTGGGGCAAGAGACCCAGTACTTC. It is translated as CASSQGGPLGQETQYF.

The V call is TRBV29-1, the J call TRBJ2-3, with D possibly matching TRBD1 (7 bases). The CDR3 extends over 14 amino acids. The V end lost 7 bases, the J end lost 0 bases, and 14 bases lay between the germline ends. Germline CDR1 reads SQVTM; CDR2 reads ANQGSEA. The CDR3 sequence is CSAARGTSTDTQYF. Written as DNA, the CDR3 is TGCAGCGCGGCCAGGGGGACTAGCACAGATACGCAGTATTTT.

The chain is built from TRBV6-5 and TRBJ1-1, with D uncertain. Trimming stripped 5 bases from V and 4 bases from J, with 11 bases between. This CDR3 region has 13 residues. The germline CDR1 and CDR2 sequences are MNHEY and SVGAGI. This CDR3 reads CASSTGAGTEAFF. The CDR3 DNA reads TGTGCCAGCAGTACCGGAGCCGGCACTGAAGCTTTCTTT.

The gene calls are TRBV30 and TRBJ2-2, with D perhaps given as TRBD1 or TRBD2 (5 bases each). The CDR3 loop spans 13 amino acids. Trimming stripped 4 bases from V and 5 bases from J, with 11 bases between. Looked up from germline, CDR1 is GTSNPN and CDR2 is SVGIG (reference sequence). CDR3 loop: CAWKRGGTGELFF. As DNA, the CDR3 is TGTGCCTGGAAGAGGGGTGGAACCGGGGAGCTGTTTTTT. Supplemented by reference TRBV30 and TRBJ2-2, the full variable domain reads SQTIHQWPATLVQPVGSPLSLECTVEGTSNPNLYWYRQAAGRGLQLLFYSVGIGQISSEVPQNLSASRPQDRQFILSSKKLLLSDSGFYLCAWKRGGTGELFFGEGSRLTVL.

The chain employs TRBV28 and TRBJ2-7, with D hard to call. Looked up from germline, CDR1 is MDHEN and CDR2 is SYDVKM. Trimming took off 4 bases at V and 5 bases at J, with 18 bases between the two ends. The CDR3 extends over 15 amino acids. DNA of the CDR3: TGTGCCAGCAGTTCTACGACCCCGCCCGTGAACGAGCAGTACTTC. Amino acids: CASSSTTPPVNEQYF.

The rearrangement links TRBV30 to TRBJ1-5; 8 nucleotides agree with TRBD1. From germline, CDR1 is GTSNPN and CDR2 SVGIG (reference sequence). The CDR3 consists of 14 residues. V trimming: 5 bases; J trimming: 6 bases; junction bases outside the gene matches: 9. The DNA of the CDR3 is TGTGCCTGGGGGGACAGGTCGACGAGTCAGCCCCAGCATTTT. Its protein is CAWGDRSTSQPQHF.

The rearrangement links TRBV29-1 to TRBJ1-5, with 7 positions matching TRBD1. V was clipped by 8 bases and J by 2 bases; unmatched bases: 12. Germline V gene data show CDR1 as SQVTM and CDR2 as ANQGSEA. The CDR3 runs 15 residues. The CDR3 loop reads CSISTGAVGNQPQHF. In DNA form, the CDR3 reads TGCAGCATTTCAACAGGGGCGGTCGGCAATCAGCCCCAGCATTTT.

The chain recombines TRBV11-2 with TRBJ2-3, with 11 positions matching TRBD2. The V segment lost 5 bases and the J segment 0 bases; nucleotides outside the gene matches: 4. Germline V gives CDR1 SGHAT, CDR2 FQNNGV. CDR3 length: 16 residues. The CDR3, as DNA: TGTGCCAGCAGCAAACTAGCGGGGGAGAGCACAGATACGCAGTATTTT. Translated, it gives CASSKLAGESTDTQYF.

This chain uses TRBV14 with TRBJ2-3, with D hard to call. V lost 4 bases to trimming and J lost 7 bases, with 9 bases between them. The CDR3 length is 12 residues. Germline assignment: CDR1 SGHDN and CDR2 FVKESK. For the CDR3, the DNA is TGTGCCAGCAGCCCCCGCACGAATACGCAGTATTTT. Its translation is CASSPRTNTQYF.

This clone was recorded once. This chain connects TRBV6-2 or TRBV6-3 to TRBJ2-1, with D possibly matching TRBD2 (6 bases). The CDR3 has 16 amino acids. V was cut by 0 bases and J by 2 bases, with 11 bases left in between. Germline V gene sequence: CDR1 MNHEY, CDR2 SVGEGT. CDR3 residues: CASSYSGTPTYNEQFF. As DNA, the CDR3 is TGTGCCAGCAGTTACTCTGGGACTCCGACCTACAATGAGCAGTTCTTC.

This chain joins TRBV5-1 and TRBJ1-1, with D perhaps TRBD1 (5 bases). The germline V gene encodes CDR1 SGHRS and CDR2 YFSETQ. The CDR3 runs to 13 residues. V was shortened by 3 bases and J by 9 bases, with 15 bases between the two germline ends. The CDR3 reads CASSYRDGEQAFF. Here the CDR3 DNA reads TGCGCCAGCAGCTATCGGGACGGCGAGCAAGCTTTCTTT.

The J gene is TRBJ1-6, the V gene TRBV7-9; maybe TRBD1 (5 bases). V was trimmed by 5 bases and J by 7 bases, leaving 9 bases between them. The CDR3 is 13 residues long. Germline V gene sequence: CDR1 SEHNR, CDR2 FQNEAQ (reference sequence). This CDR3 is CASSLGDNSPLHF. CDR3 DNA sequence: TGTGCCAGCAGCCTAGGGGACAATTCACCCCTCCACTTT.

The CDR3 region is CASSSRSLEWQETQYF. The CDR3 DNA is TGTGCCAGCAGCTCCCGGAGTCTAGAGTGGCAAGAGACCCAGTACTTC. The chain combines TRBV13 with TRBJ2-5; D is ambiguous. Trimming took off 4 bases at V and 2 bases at J, with 17 bases between the two ends. Germline assignment: CDR1 PRHDT and CDR2 FYEKMQ (reference sequence). This CDR3 region has 16 residues.

The chain combines TRBV6-5 with TRBJ1-2; D not resolved. V shed 3 bases and J shed 7 bases, with 12 bases lying between them. Germline CDR1 and CDR2: MNHEY and SVGAGI. CDR3 length: 13 amino acids. The CDR3 loop is CASSYKGFSGYTF. Here the CDR3 DNA reads TGTGCCAGCAGTTATAAAGGTTTCTCTGGCTACACCTTC.